This passage covers 12 T cell receptor beta chains from one sample sequenced in a study of shared clonotypes between healthy human individuals (dated by TCRdb to about 2020). Receptor amplification or capture employed the immunoSEQ multiplex PCR assay. The source is immuneACCESS, and TCRdb retained only in-frame sequences with V and J called. Part of the clones is not carried over; for the studies checked, unresolved V genes explain less than half of this, and the remainder is unexplained. This sample has about 2 million clones in its table, and 85% to 95% of those were observed once. The ten top clones hold 0.1% to 0.15% of the sample. Sample: naive CD4+ T cells sorted from blood. The cell subset or site label on this specimen signifies: CD45RA+ positively selected. The receptors here all came from a man younger than 35 in good health.

This chain joins TRBV5-1 and TRBJ1-2; TRBD1 aligns across 7 bases. Germline V lookup: CDR1 SGHRS, CDR2 YFSETQ. The CDR3 loop spans 19 amino acids. V shed 4 bases and J 3 bases; nucleotides not matched to a gene: 21. The CDR3 sequence is CASSLKNRGLKLLDYGYTF. The CDR3 coding sequence is TGCGCCAGCAGCCTAAAAAACAGGGGATTGAAACTTCTAGACTATGGCTACACCTTC.

The chain joins TRBV5-6 to TRBJ1-2, with TRBD1 as a possible D gene (5 bases). V lost 5 bases and J lost 7, with 18 bases in between. Germline CDR1 SGHDT, CDR2 YYEEEE. This CDR3 contains 14 residues. The CDR3 nucleotides are TGTGCCAGCAGGTCGAGCCGGGACGGTCTTGGCTACACCTTC. It specifies CASRSSRDGLGYTF.

The chain links TRBV7-8 to TRBJ2-1, with TRBD1 as a possible D gene (5 bases). The CDR3 loop spans 12 amino acids. Trimming left V 3 bases short and J 7 bases short, with 7 bases between. Germline assignment: CDR1 SGHVS and CDR2 FQNEAQ. The CDR3 nucleotides are TGTGCCAGCAGCTTTGGGGCGAATGAGCAGTTCTTC. Protein sequence: CASSFGANEQFF.

V usage is TRBV9 and J usage is TRBJ2-2; tentative D call: TRBD2 (6 bases). Germline values: CDR1 SGDLS, CDR2 YYNGEE. Trimming shortened V by 4 bases and J by 4 bases, and 23 bases separated the two germline ends. The CDR3 consists of 18 residues. The CDR3 nucleotides read TGTGCCAGCAGCCCTCTTTCAGGGCTGGGGGGAGGCACCGGGGAGCTGTTTTTT. This gives the protein CASSPLSGLGGGTGELFF.

This sequence joins TRBV7-2 and TRBJ2-1, with D perhaps TRBD1 (6 bases). Looked up from germline, CDR1 is SGHTA and CDR2 is FQGNSA. V was cut by 5 bases and J by 3 bases, with 17 bases left in between. CDR3 length: 16 residues. The CDR3 DNA reads as TGTGCCAGCAGCGTAGACTTCCAGGGGTACTACAATGAGCAGTTCTTC. Amino acid sequence: CASSVDFQGYYNEQFF.

The chain has TRBV7-3 and TRBJ1-1; weak D call: TRBD1 (5 bases). Trimming shortened V by 0 bases and J by 6 bases, and 14 bases separated the two germline ends. The CDR3 is 15 residues long. Germline assignment: CDR1 SGHTA and CDR2 FQGTGA. The CDR3 DNA is TGTGCCAGCAGCTTAACTGTAATAGGGGTCGCTGAAGCTTTCTTT. This sequence encodes CASSLTVIGVAEAFF.

The chain uses TRBV7-3 and TRBJ2-3; D not certain. Looked up from germline, CDR1 is SGHTA and CDR2 is FQGTGA. V was clipped by 1 base and J by 4 bases, with 9 bases between them. The CDR3 contains 14 residues. The CDR3 here is CASSLNQPPDTQYF. CDR3 bases: TGTGCCAGCAGCTTAAATCAACCACCAGATACGCAGTATTTT.

The V and J genes are TRBV27 and TRBJ1-2; perhaps TRBD1 as D (6 bases). This CDR3 comprises 16 residues. The V end lost 3 bases, the J end lost 4 bases, and 18 bases lay between the germline ends. CDR1 is MNHEY, CDR2 SMNVEV, per germline (reference sequence). The CDR3 coding sequence is TGTGCCAGCAGTTTTTCGGGGGCGGGGAACCTCTATGGCTACACCTTC. Protein product: CASSFSGAGNLYGYTF.

The chain links TRBV10-3 to TRBJ1-6, with 8 nucleotides matching TRBD1. Trimming removed 6 bases from V and 8 bases from J; junction bases left unmatched: 6. This CDR3 contains 14 residues. Looked up from germline, CDR1 is ENHRY and CDR2 is SYGVKD. CDR3 nucleotides: TGTGCCATCAGCCGAGGACAGGGAGATTCACCCCTCCACTTT. It translates to CAISRGQGDSPLHF.

The chain links TRBV10-2 to TRBJ2-7; a weak D match, TRBD1 (6 bases). V was pared by 10 bases and J by 2 bases, with 21 bases between. In germline, CDR1 is WSHSY, CDR2 SAAADI. There are 15 residues in the CDR3. The chain's CDR3 is CATRGRPGLTYEQYF. For the CDR3, the DNA is TGCGCCACCAGGGGCCGACCCGGGTTGACCTACGAGCAGTACTTC.

The rearrangement uses TRBV25-1 and TRBJ2-7; a weak D match, TRBD1 (6 bases). V lost 1 base to trimming and J lost 3 bases, with 10 bases between them. Germline V gene sequence: CDR1 MGHDK, CDR2 SYGVNS. The CDR3 runs 14 residues. The CDR3, as DNA: TGTGCCAGCAGTGAATGGACAGCGGACTACGAGCAGTACTTC. Translating gives CASSEWTADYEQYF.

This sequence joins TRBV10-3 and TRBJ2-5; the match to TRBD2 covers 15 bases. With V trimmed by 4 bases and J by 4 bases, 4 bases remained unmatched. The CDR3 consists of 16 residues. Germline CDR1 and CDR2: ENHRY and SYGVKD. CDR3 amino acids: CAISGTSGGARETQYF. CDR3 sequence (DNA): TGTGCCATCAGTGGGACTAGCGGGGGGGCCCGAGAGACCCAGTACTTC.